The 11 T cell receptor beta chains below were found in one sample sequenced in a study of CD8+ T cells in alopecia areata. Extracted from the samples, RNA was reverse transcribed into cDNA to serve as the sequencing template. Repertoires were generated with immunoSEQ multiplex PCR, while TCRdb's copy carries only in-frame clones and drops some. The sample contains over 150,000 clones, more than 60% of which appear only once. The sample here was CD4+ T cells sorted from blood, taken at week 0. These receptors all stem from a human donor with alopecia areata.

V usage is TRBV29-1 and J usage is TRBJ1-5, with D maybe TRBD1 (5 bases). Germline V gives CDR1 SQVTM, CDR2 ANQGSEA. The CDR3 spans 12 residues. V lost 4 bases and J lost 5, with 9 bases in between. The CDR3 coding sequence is TGCAGCGTTGGAGACAGTGATCAGCCCCAGCATTTT. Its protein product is CSVGDSDQPQHF.

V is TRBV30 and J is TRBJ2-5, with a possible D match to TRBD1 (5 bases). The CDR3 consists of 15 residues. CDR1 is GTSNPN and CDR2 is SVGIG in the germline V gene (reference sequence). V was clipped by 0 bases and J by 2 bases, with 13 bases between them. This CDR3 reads CAWSVGAGLQETQYF. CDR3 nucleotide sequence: TGTGCCTGGAGTGTAGGGGCCGGGTTACAAGAGACCCAGTACTTC. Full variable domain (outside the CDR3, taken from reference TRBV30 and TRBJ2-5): SQTIHQWPATLVQPVGSPLSLECTVEGTSNPNLYWYRQAAGRGLQLLFYSVGIGQISSEVPQNLSASRPQDRQFILSSKKLLLSDSGFYLCAWSVGAGLQETQYFGPGTRLLVL.

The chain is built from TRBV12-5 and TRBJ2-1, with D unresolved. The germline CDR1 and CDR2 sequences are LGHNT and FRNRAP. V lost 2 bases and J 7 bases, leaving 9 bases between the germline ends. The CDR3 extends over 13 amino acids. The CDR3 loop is CASGLMDPNEQFF. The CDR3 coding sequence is TGTGCTAGTGGTTTGATGGATCCGAATGAGCAGTTCTTC.

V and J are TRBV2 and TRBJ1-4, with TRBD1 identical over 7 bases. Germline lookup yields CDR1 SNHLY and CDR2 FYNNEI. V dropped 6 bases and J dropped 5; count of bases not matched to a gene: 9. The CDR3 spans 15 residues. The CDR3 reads CASRARDSKNEKLFF. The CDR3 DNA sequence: TGTGCCAGCAGGGCCCGGGACAGCAAGAATGAAAAACTGTTTTTT.

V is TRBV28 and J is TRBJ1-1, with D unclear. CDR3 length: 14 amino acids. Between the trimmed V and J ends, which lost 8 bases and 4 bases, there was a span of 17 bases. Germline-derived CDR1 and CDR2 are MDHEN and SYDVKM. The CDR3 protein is CASSRARVSTEAFF. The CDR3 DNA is TGTGCCAGCTCTCGCGCCCGGGTATCCACTGAAGCTTTCTTT.

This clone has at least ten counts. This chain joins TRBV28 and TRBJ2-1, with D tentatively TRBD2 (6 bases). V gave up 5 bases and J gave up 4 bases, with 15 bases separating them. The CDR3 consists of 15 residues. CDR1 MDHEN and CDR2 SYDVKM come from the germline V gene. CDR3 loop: CASSGRKTSYNEQFF. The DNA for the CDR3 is TGTGCCAGCAGTGGCCGAAAGACTAGTTACAATGAGCAGTTCTTC.

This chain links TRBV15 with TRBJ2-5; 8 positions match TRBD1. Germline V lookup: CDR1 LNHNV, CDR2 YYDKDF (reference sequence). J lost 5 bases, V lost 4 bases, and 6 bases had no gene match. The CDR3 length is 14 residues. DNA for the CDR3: TGTGCCACCAGCACTCGACAGGGGACGGAGACCCAGTACTTC. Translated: CATSTRQGTETQYF.

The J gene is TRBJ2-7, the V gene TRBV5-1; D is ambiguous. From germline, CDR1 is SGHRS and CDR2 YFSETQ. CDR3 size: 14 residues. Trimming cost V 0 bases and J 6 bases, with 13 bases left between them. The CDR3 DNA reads TGCGCCAGCAGCTTGGACAGTTCTTACTCCGAGCAGTACTTC. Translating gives CASSLDSSYSEQYF.

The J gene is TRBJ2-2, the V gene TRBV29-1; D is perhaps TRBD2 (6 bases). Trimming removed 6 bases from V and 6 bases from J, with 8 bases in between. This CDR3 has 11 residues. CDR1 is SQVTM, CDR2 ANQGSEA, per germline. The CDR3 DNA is TGCAGCGTCAGGGAGGCCGGGGAGCTGTTTTTT. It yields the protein CSVREAGELFF.

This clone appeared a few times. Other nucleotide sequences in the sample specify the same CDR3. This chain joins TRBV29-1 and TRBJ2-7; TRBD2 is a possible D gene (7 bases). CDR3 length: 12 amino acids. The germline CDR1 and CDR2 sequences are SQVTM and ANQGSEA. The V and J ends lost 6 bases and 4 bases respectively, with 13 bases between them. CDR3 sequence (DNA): TGCAGCGTCCTTAGGGGGGGATACGAGCAGTACTTC. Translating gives CSVLRGGYEQYF.

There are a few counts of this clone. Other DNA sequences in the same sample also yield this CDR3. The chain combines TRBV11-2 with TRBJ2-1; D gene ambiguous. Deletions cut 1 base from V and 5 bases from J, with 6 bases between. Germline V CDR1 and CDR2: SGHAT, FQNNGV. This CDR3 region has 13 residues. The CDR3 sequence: CASSLARNNEQFF. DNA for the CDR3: TGTGCCAGCAGCTTAGCGAGGAACAATGAGCAGTTCTTC.